This TCR beta chain emerged from a study of neurological immune-mediated disorders. This clonotype was recorded at least ten times. Via MiXCR, TCRdb re-called the 5' RACE reads, giving one row per CDR3 protein. This table has under 100,000 distinct CDR3 sequences, about 13% appearing once. Regarding time point: longitudinal time-point 2. The ends were cut back, 1 base at V and 2 bases at J, with 10 bases in the middle. Germline V gene lookup returns CDR1 KGHSH and CDR2 LQKENI. The CDR3 length is 15 residues. V is TRBV18 and J is TRBJ2-3; no reliable D call. Sequencing was done on a sample of PBMCs. The TCR originated in a female donor with HTLV-1-associated myelopathy (HAM/TSP). The CDR3 here is CASSPLVPLTDTQYF. CDR3 DNA sequence: TGTGCCAGCTCACCACTGGTTCCCCTCACAGATACGCAGTATTTT.